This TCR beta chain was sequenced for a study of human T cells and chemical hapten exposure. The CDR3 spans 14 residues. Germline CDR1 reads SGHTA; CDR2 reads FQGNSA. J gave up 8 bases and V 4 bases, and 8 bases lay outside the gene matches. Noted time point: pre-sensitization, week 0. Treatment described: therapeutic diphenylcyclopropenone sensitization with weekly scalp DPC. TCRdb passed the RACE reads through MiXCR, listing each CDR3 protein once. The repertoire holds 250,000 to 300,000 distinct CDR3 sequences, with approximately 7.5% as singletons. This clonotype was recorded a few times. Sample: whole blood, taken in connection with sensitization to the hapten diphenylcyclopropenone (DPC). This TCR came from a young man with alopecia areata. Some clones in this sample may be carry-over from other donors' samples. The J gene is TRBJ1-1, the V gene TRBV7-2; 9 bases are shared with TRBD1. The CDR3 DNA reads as TGTGCCAGCAGCTCAGGACAGGGGAGAAGAGAAGCTTTCTTT. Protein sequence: CASSSGQGRREAFF.